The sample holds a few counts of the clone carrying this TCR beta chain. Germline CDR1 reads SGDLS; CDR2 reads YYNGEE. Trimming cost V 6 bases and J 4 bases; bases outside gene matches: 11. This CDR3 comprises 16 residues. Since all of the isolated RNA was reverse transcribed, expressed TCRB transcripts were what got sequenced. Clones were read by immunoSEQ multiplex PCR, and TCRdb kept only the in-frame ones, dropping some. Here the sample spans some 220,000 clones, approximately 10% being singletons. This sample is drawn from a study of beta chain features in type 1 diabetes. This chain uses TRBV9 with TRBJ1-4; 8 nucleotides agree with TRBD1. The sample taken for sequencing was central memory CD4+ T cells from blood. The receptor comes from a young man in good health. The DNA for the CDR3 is TGTGCCAGCACTCCCTCGACAGGGGCGTTTAATGAAAAACTGTTTTTT. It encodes CASTPSTGAFNEKLFF. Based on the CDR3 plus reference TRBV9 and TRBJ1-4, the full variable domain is DSGVTQTPKHLITATGQRVTLRCSPRSGDLSVYWYQQSLDQGLQFLIQYYNGEERAKGNILERFSAQQFPDLHSELNLSSLELGDSALYFCASTPSTGAFNEKLFFGSGTQLSVL.